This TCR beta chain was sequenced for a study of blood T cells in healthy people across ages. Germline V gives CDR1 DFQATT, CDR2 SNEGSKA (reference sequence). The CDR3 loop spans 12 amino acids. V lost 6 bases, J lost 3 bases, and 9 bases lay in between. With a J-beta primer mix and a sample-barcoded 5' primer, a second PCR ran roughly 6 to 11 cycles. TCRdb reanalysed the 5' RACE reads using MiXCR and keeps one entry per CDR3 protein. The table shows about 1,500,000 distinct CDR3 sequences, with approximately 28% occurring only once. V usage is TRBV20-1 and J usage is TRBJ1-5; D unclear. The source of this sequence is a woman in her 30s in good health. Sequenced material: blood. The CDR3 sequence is CSATSPNQPQHF. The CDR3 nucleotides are TGCAGTGCCACCTCCCCCAATCAGCCCCAGCATTTT.